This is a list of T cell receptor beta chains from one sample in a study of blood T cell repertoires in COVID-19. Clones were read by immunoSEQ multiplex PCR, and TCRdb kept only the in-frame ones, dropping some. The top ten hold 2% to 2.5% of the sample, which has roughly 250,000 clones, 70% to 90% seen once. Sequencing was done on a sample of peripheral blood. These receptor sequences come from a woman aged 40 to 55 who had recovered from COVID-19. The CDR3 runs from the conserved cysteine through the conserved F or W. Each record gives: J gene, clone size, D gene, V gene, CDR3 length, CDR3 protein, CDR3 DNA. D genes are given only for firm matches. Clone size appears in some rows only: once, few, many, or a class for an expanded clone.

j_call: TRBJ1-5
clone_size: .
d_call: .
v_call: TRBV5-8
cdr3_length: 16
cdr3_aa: CASSLAGGYGNQPQHF
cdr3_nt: TGTGCCAGCAGCTTGGCTGGGGGGTATGGCAATCAGCCCCAGCATTTT

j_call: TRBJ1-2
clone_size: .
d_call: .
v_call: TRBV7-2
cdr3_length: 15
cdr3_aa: CASSPGQRNLYGYTF
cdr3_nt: TGTGCCAGCAGCCCTGGACAGCGTAATCTTTATGGCTACACCTTC

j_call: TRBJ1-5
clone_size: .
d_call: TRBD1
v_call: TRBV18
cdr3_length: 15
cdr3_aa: CASSPLQGAGQPQHF
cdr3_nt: TGTGCCAGCTCACCACTCCAGGGGGCCGGCCAGCCCCAGCATTTT

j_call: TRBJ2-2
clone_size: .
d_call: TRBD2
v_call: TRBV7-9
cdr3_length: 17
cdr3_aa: CASSWTSGKLRTGELFF
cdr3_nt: TGTGCCAGCAGCTGGACTAGCGGGAAATTGAGGACCGGGGAGCTGTTTTTT

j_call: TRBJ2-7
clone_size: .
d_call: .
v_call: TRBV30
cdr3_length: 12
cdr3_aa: CAWSMTDYEQYF
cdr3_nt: TGTGCCTGGAGTATGACAGACTACGAGCAGTACTTC

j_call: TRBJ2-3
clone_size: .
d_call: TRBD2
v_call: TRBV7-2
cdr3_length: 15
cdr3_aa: CASSSSGTNTDTQYF
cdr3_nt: TGTGCCAGCAGCTCCTCCGGGACTAACACAGATACGCAGTATTTT

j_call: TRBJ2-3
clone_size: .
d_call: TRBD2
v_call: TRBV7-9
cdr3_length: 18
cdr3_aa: CARLLSGRAVIVTDTQYF
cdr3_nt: TGTGCCAGACTGCTTAGCGGGAGGGCCGTAATCGTCACAGATACGCAGTATTTT

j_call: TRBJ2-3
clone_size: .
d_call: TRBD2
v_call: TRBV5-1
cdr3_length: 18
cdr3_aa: CASSPPGLAGVGADTQYF
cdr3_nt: TGCGCCAGCAGTCCACCGGGACTAGCGGGAGTTGGTGCAGATACGCAGTATTTT

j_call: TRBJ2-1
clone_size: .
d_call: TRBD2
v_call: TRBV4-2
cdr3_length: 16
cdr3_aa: CASSQSQREAYNEQFF
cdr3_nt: TGTGCCAGCAGCCAATCTCAACGGGAGGCCTACAATGAGCAGTTCTTC

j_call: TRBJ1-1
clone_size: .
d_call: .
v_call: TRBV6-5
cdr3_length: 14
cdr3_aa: CASSYRGGYTEAFF
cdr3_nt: TGTGCCAGCAGTTACCGGGGGGGCTACACTGAAGCTTTCTTT

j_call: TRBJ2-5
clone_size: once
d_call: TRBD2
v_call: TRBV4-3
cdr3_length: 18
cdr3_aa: CASSQGGTSGGNQETQYF
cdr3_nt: TGCGCCAGCAGCCAAGGGGGGACTAGCGGGGGTAACCAAGAGACCCAGTACTTC

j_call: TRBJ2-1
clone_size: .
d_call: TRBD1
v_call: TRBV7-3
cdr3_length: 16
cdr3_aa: CASSLGAQGVGNEQFF
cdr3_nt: TGTGCCAGCAGCTTAGGGGCACAGGGGGTTGGCAATGAGCAGTTCTTC

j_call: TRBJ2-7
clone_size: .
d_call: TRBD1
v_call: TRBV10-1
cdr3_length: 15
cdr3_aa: CASRYRGRRSYEQYF
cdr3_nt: TGCGCCAGCAGGTACAGGGGGCGACGATCCTACGAGCAGTACTTC

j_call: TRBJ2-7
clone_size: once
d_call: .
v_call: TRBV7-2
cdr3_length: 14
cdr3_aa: CASSTTYTSYEQYF
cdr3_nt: TGTGCCAGCAGCACCACTTATACCTCCTACGAGCAGTACTTC

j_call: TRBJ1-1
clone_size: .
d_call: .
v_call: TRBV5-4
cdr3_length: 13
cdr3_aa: CASSPGSDTEAFF
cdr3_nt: TGTGCCAGCTCTCCAGGGTCGGATACTGAAGCTTTCTTT

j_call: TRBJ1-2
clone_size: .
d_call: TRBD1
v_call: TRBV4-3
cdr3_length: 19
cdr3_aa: CASSQDLIGTGVSNYGYTF
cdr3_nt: TGCGCCAGCAGCCAAGACTTAATCGGGACAGGGGTTTCTAACTATGGCTACACCTTC

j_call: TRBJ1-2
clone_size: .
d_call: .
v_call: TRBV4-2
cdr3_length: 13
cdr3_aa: CASSQLGGLDYTF
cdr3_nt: TGTGCCAGCAGCCAGCTTGGAGGGCTGGACTACACCTTC

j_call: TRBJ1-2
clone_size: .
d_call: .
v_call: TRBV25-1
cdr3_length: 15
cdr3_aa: CASSEVRGGQGGYTF
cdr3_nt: TGTGCCAGCAGTGAAGTAAGGGGGGGGCAAGGTGGCTACACCTTC

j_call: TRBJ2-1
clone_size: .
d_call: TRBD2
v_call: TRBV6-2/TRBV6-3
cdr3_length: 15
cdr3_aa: CASSYGSGGAREQFF
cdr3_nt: TGTGCCAGCAGTTACGGTAGCGGGGGGGCCCGGGAGCAGTTCTTC

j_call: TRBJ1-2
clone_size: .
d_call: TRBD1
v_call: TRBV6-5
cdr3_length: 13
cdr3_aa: CASRPTGVYGYTF
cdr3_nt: TGTGCCAGCAGACCAACAGGGGTGTATGGCTACACCTTC

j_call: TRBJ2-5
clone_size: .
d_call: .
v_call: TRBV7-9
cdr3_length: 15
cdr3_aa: CASSLVGGSKETQYF
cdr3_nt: TGTGCCAGCAGCTTAGTCGGGGGTTCGAAGGAGACCCAGTACTTC

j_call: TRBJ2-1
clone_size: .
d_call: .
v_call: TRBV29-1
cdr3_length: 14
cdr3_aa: CSVNRDLNYNEQFF
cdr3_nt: TGCAGCGTTAACCGGGACTTGAACTACAATGAGCAGTTCTTC

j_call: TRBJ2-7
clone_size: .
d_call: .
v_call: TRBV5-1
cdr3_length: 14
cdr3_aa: CASSYLGPGGEQYF
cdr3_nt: TGCGCCAGCAGTTATCTTGGCCCAGGAGGCGAGCAGTACTTC

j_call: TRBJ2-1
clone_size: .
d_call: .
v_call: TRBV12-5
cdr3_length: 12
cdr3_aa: CASASRGERQFF
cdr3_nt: TGTGCTAGTGCCTCCCGCGGGGAACGTCAGTTCTTC

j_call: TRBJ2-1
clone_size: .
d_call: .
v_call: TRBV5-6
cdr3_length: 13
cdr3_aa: CASSLPRYNEQFF
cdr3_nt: TGTGCCAGCAGCTTGCCGCGCTACAATGAGCAGTTCTTC

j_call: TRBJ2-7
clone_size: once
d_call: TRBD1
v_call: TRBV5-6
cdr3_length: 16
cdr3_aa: CASSYIPGQGYIEQYF
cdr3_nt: TGTGCCAGCAGCTATATTCCGGGACAGGGATATATCGAGCAGTACTTC

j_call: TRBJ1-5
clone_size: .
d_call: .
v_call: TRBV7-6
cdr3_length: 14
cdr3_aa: CASSLDRAGQPQHF
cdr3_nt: TGTGCCAGCAGCTTAGACCGGGCGGGCCAGCCCCAGCATTTT

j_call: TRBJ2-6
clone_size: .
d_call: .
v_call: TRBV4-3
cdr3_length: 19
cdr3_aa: CASSQGPVIATSGANVLTF
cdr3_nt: TGCGCCAGCAGCCAAGGTCCAGTAATAGCGACCTCTGGGGCCAACGTCCTGACTTTC

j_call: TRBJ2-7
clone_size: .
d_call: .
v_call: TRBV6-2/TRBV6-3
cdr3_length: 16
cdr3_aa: CASSYHDRRYSYEQYF
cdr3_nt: TGTGCCAGCAGTTATCATGACAGGAGGTACTCCTACGAGCAGTACTTC

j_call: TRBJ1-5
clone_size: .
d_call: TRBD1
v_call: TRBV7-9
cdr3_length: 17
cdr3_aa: CASSPGTGGRGNQPQHF
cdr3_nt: TGTGCCAGCAGCCCAGGGACAGGGGGCAGAGGCAATCAGCCCCAGCATTTT

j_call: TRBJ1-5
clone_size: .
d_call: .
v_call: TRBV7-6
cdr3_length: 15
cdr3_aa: CASSLAEGSNQPQHF
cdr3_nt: TGTGCCAGCAGCTTAGCGGAGGGGAGCAATCAGCCCCAGCATTTT

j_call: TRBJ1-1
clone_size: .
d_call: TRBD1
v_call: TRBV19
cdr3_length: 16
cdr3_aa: CASSANYRGRDTEAFF
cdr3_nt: TGTGCCAGTAGTGCGAACTACAGGGGGCGAGACACTGAAGCTTTCTTT

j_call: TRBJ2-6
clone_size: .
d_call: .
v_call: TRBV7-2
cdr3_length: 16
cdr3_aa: CASSPGTNPGANVLTF
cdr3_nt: TGTGCCAGCAGTCCCGGGACAAATCCCGGGGCCAACGTCCTGACTTTC

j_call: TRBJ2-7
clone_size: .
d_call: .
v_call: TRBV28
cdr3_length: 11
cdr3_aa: CASSKAHRLKF
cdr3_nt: TGTGCCAGCAGTAAAGCGCACAGGTTAAAATTC

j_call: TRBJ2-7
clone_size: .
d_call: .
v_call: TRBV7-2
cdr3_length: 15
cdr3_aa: CASSSLGGISYEQYF
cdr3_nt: TGTGCCAGCAGCTCCCTTGGGGGGATTTCCTACGAGCAGTACTTC

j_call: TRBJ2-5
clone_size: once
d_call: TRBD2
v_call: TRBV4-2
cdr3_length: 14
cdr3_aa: CASSGRTSQETQYF
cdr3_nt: TGTGCCAGCAGCGGCAGGACTAGCCAAGAGACCCAGTACTTC

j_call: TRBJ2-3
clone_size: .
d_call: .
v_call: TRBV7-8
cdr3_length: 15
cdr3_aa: CASSPTGSSTDTQYF
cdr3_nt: TGTGCCAGCAGCCCCACAGGGTCTAGCACAGATACGCAGTATTTT

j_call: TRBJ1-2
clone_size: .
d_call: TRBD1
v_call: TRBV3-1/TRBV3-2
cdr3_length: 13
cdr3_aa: CASSRQGSYGYTF
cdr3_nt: TGTGCCAGCAGCCGACAGGGCAGCTATGGCTACACCTTC

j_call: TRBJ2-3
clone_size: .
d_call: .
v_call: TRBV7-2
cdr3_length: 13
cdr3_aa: CATGSSGADTQYF
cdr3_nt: TGTGCAACAGGGTCCTCCGGCGCAGATACGCAGTATTTT

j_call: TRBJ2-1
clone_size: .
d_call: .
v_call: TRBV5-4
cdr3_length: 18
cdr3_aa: CASSSEVVVRGSYNEQFF
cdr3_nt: TGTGCCAGCAGCTCGGAGGTGGTAGTTCGAGGCTCCTACAATGAGCAGTTCTTC

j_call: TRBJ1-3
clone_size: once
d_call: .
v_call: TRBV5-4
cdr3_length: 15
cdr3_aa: CASSSGQSPGNTIYF
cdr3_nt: TGTGCCAGCAGCTCAGGACAGAGTCCTGGAAACACCATATATTTT

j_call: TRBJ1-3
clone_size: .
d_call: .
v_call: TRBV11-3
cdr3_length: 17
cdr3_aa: CASSLRRGSPPGNTIYF
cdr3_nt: TGTGCCAGCAGCTTACGTAGGGGAAGTCCTCCTGGAAACACCATATATTTT

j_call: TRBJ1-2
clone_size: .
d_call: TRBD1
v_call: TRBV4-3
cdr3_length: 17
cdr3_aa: CASSQLISGTGVFGYTF
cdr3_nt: TGCGCCAGCAGCCAACTTATCTCCGGGACAGGGGTTTTTGGCTACACCTTC

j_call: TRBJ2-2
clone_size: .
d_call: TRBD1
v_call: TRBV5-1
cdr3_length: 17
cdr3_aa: CASSLVEQGINTGELFF
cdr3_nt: TGCGCCAGCAGCTTAGTAGAACAGGGGATAAACACCGGGGAGCTGTTTTTT

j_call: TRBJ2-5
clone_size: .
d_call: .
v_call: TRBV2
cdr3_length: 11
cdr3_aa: CASRIGETQYF
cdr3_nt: TGTGCCAGTAGGATCGGGGAGACCCAGTACTTC

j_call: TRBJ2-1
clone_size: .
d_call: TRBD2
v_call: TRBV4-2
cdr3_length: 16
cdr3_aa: CASSQDVGSGGFEQFF
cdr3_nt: TGTGCCAGCAGCCAAGATGTAGGTAGCGGGGGGTTTGAGCAGTTCTTC

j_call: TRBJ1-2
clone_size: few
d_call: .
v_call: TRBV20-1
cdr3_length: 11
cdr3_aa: CSARAGYGYTF
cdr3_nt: TGCAGTGCTAGAGCGGGGTATGGCTACACCTTC

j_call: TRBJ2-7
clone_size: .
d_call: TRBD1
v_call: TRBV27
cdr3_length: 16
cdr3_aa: CASSLRPGQGTNEQYF
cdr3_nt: TGTGCCAGCAGTTTAAGACCGGGACAGGGGACCAACGAGCAGTACTTC

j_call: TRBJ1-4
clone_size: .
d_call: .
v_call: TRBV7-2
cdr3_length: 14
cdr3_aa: CASSLHQGGEKLFF
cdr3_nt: TGTGCCAGCAGCTTACATCAGGGTGGGGAAAAACTGTTTTTT

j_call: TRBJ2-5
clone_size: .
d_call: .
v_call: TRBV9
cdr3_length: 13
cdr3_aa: CASSVTGFETQYF
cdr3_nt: TGTGCCAGCAGCGTTACAGGGTTTGAGACCCAGTACTTC

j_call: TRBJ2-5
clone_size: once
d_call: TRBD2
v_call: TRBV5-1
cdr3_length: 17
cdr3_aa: CASSYYGSGGAGETQYF
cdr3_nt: TGCGCCAGCAGCTATTACGGGAGCGGGGGGGCCGGGGAGACCCAGTACTTC

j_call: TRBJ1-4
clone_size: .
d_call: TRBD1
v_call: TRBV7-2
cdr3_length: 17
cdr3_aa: CASSLGTGEAGKAKLFF
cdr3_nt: TGTGCCAGCAGCTTAGGGACAGGGGAGGCTGGAAAGGCAAAACTGTTTTTT

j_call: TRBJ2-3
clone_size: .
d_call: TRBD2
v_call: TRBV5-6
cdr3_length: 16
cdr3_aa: CASSGEGQIGTDTQYF
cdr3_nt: TGTGCCAGCAGCGGGGAGGGGCAAATCGGCACAGATACGCAGTATTTT

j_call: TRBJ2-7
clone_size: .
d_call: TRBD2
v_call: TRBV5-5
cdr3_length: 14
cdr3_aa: CASTTSGTTYEQYF
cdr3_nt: TGTGCCAGCACCACTAGCGGGACAACGTACGAGCAGTACTTC

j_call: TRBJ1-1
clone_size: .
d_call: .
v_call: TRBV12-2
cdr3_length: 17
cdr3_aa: CASRLAPRGSANTEAFF
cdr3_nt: TGTGCAAGTCGCTTAGCTCCCAGGGGAAGCGCAAACACTGAAGCTTTCTTT

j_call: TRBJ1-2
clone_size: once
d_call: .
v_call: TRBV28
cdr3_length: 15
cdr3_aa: CASRTSPDTFYGYTF
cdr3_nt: TGTGCCAGCAGAACCTCCCCGGACACCTTCTATGGCTACACCTTC

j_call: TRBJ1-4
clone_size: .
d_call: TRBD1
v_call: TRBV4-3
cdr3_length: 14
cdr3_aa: CASSQKGAGEKLFF
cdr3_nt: TGCGCCAGCAGCCAAAAGGGGGCTGGTGAAAAACTGTTTTTT

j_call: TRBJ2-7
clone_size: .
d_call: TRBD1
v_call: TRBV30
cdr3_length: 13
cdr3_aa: CALAPGGQYEQYF
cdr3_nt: TGTGCCCTGGCGCCAGGGGGCCAATACGAGCAGTACTTC

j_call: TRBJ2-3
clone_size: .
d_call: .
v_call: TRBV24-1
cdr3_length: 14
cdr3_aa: CATSDLGSADTQYF
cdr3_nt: TGTGCCACCAGTGATTTAGGCAGCGCAGATACGCAGTATTTT